One T cell receptor (beta chain) is described in this entry. The sample comes from a study of PD-1 blockade in mismatch repair-deficient tumors. The table came from immunoSEQ multiplex PCR; TCRdb's copy has only in-frame clones and leaves some out. This table has 35,000 to 40,000 clones, 70% to 80% appearing once. PCR or immunohistochemistry showed mismatch repair deficiency in every enrolled patient. Sequenced here: peripheral blood, sampled 4 weeks after starting pembrolizumab. The sequence came from an adult with mismatch repair-deficient cancer.

CDR3 sequence reads: CASSPPSGYTDTQYF. The CDR3 region has the DNA TGTGCCAGCAGTCCTCCTAGCGGATACACAGATACGCAGTATTTT. The V call is TRBV6-1, the J call TRBJ2-3, with 7 bases identical to TRBD2. V trimming: 5 bases; J trimming: 2 bases; junction bases outside the gene matches: 7. Germline V CDR1 and CDR2: MNHNS, SASEGT. The CDR3 spans 15 residues.